This entry describes one TCR beta chain. Donor samples were obtained from healthy Caucasian individuals from Russia, aged 6 to 90. Whenever a sample was processed, at least 6.5 million PBMCs were isolated. This specimen belongs to a study of blood T cells in healthy people across ages. PCR was performed a second time for about 7 to 11 cycles using a sample-barcoded 5' primer and a J-beta primer mix. Via MiXCR, TCRdb re-called the 5' RACE reads, giving one row per CDR3 protein. The sample shows 870,000 or so distinct CDR3 sequences, around 28% of them seen only once. The J segment lost 7 bases and the V segment lost 0 bases, leaving 8 bases of the junction unmatched. The germline V gene has CDR1 SGHDT and CDR2 YYEEEE. The length of the CDR3 is 16 residues.

The clonotype comes from a woman at least 80 years old in good health. The chain recombines TRBV5-6 with TRBJ2-1, with 9 bases identical to TRBD2. Sequenced material: blood. CDR3 DNA: TGTGCCAGCAGCTTGGTGTGGCGGGAGGGCCTAAATGAGCAGTTCTTC. Amino acids: CASSLVWREGLNEQFF.